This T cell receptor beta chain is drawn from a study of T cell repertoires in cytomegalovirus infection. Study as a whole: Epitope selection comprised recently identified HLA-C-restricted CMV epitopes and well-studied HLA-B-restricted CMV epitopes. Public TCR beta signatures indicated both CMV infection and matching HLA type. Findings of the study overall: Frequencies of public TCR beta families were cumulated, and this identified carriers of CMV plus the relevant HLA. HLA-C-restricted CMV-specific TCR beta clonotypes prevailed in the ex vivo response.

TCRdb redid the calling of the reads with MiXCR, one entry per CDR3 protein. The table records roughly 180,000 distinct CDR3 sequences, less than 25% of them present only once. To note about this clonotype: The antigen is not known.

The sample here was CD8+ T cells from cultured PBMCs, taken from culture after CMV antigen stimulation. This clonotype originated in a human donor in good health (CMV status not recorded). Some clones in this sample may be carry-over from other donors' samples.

This chain's CDR3 is CASSYSRGSSYEQYF. The CDR3 nucleotides are TGTGCCAGCAGTTACTCCCGGGGGAGCTCCTACGAGCAGTACTTC. The chain is built from TRBV6-5 and TRBJ2-7; maybe TRBD2 (6 bases). V gave up 0 bases and J gave up 0 bases, with 9 bases separating them. This CDR3 contains 15 residues. CDR1 is MNHEY and CDR2 is SVGAGI in the germline V gene.